What follows are 19 T cell receptor beta chains derived from one specimen sequenced in a study of T-cell reconstitution after alpha-beta-depleted transplantation in children. Preparing the TCRbeta library involved the use of unique molecular identifiers. TCRdb re-analysed the PCR reads in MiXCR, keeping a single row per CDR3 protein. The table lists 90,000 to 130,000 distinct CDR3 sequences, 10% of them singletons. Sequenced here: PBMCs from the stem cell graft donor, sampled from the stem cell graft. These receptors originate from a human donor who donated a stem cell graft to a child with acute lymphoblastic leukemia.

This clonotype came up many times. The V gene is TRBV20-1, the J gene TRBJ1-2; D unclear. Germline CDR1 and CDR2: DFQATT and SNEGSKA (reference sequence). The V end lost 0 bases, the J end lost 3 bases, and 14 bases lay between the germline ends. The CDR3 consists of 15 residues. This chain's CDR3 is CSARDLGILDYGYTF. CDR3 nucleotides: TGCAGTGCTAGAGATCTTGGGATCCTTGACTATGGCTACACCTTC.

This clonotype was recorded at least ten times. The chain carries TRBV27 and TRBJ1-2, with TRBD1 matching 7 bases. This CDR3 comprises 14 residues. After removal of 5 bases from V and 5 bases from J, the junction contained 8 bases not matched to a gene. CDR1 and CDR2 (germline): MNHEY, SMNVEV (reference sequence). CDR3 sequence: CASSRDRDRYGYTF. The CDR3 DNA is TGTGCCAGCAGTCGTGACAGGGACCGATATGGCTACACCTTC.

The rearrangement uses TRBV4-2 and TRBJ2-1; 10 bases match TRBD2. Losses at the gene ends were 10 bases for V and 3 bases for J; bases not matched to a gene: 18. CDR1 and CDR2 from the germline V gene are LGHNA and YNFKEQ. The CDR3 consists of 18 residues. The DNA of the CDR3 is TGTGCCATCGTCCCCTTTCTCCTAGCGGGAGAGGTCTACAATGAGCAGTTCTTC. Translation: CAIVPFLLAGEVYNEQFF.

This clonotype has a count of ten or more. V usage is TRBV11-1 and J usage is TRBJ1-4; D remains ambiguous. The germline CDR1 and CDR2 sequences are SGHAT and FQDESV (reference sequence). Between the trimmed V and J ends, which lost 3 bases and 0 bases, there was a span of 23 bases. CDR3 length: 20 residues. The CDR3 here is CASSFRRLQDGGSTNEKLFF. CDR3 bases: TGTGCCAGCAGCTTTCGGCGACTGCAAGACGGAGGATCAACTAATGAAAAACTGTTTTTT.

In its sample, this clonotype was seen many times. The chain joins TRBV5-1 to TRBJ2-5, with TRBD1 matching over 7 bases. The germline V gene encodes CDR1 SGHRS and CDR2 YFSETQ. V lost 4 bases and J lost 3; bases outside the gene matches: 6. This CDR3 spans 14 amino acids. CDR3 sequence reads: CASSQRGREETQYF. CDR3 in DNA: TGCGCCAGCAGCCAAAGGGGGCGGGAAGAGACCCAGTACTTC.

The chain carries TRBV30 and TRBJ1-2; 8 bases fit TRBD1. The germline V gene has CDR1 GTSNPN and CDR2 SVGIG (reference sequence). CDR3 length: 14 amino acids. J was trimmed by 4 bases and V by 3 bases; bases with no gene match: 7. The chain's CDR3 is CAWRGNRGIYGYTF. The CDR3 nucleotides read TGTGCCTGGAGAGGTAACAGGGGGATCTATGGCTACACCTTC.

The chain uses TRBV6-2 or TRBV6-3 and TRBJ1-2; D is ambiguous. The V end lost 2 bases, the J end lost 4 bases, and 17 bases lay between the germline ends. This CDR3 has 16 residues. Germline CDR1 MNHEY, CDR2 SVGEGT. The CDR3 nucleotides read TGTGCCAGCAGTTACCTCGAGGCGGACGCGACCTATGGCTACACCTTC. The encoded protein is CASSYLEADATYGYTF.

Many counts were recorded for this clonotype. The chain is built from TRBV12-3 or TRBV12-4 and TRBJ2-5; 7 nucleotides line up with TRBD2. V gave up 7 bases and J gave up 5 bases; unmatched junction bases: 13. This CDR3 spans 15 amino acids. The CDR3 reads CASTLREGWGETQYF. DNA of the CDR3: TGTGCCAGCACCCTTAGGGAGGGTTGGGGGGAGACCCAGTACTTC.

This clonotype was detected ten times or more. V and J are TRBV12-3 or TRBV12-4 and TRBJ2-7; TRBD1 agrees at 7 bases. CDR3 length equals 14 residues. Trimming at V came to 7 bases and at J to 1 base, leaving 7 bases not matched to a gene. CDR3 sequence: CASNRGQLSYEQYF. The CDR3 DNA follows: TGTGCCAGCAACCGGGGACAGCTTTCCTACGAGCAGTACTTC.

This clonotype was seen a single time. This could be a read error, since a much larger clone is one nucleotide away. The chain carries TRBV5-1 and TRBJ2-3; D gene unclear. CDR1 is SGHRS and CDR2 is YFSETQ in the germline V gene. CDR3 length: 11 amino acids. With 6 bases removed from V and 6 bases from J, the gap between germline ends came to 8 bases. The DNA of the CDR3 is TGCGCCAGCATTAATAAGGATACGCAGTATTTT. Encoded protein: CASINKDTQYF.

This clonotype was seen ten or more times. The chain combines TRBV5-1 with TRBJ2-3; 8 bases map to TRBD2. With 0 bases clipped from V and 3 bases from J, the junction kept 12 bases outside the gene matches. The CDR3 spans 18 residues. Germline V lookup: CDR1 SGHRS, CDR2 YFSETQ. In DNA form, the CDR3 reads TGCGCCAGCAGCTTGGGGCCCCAATGGGGACTAGGGACAGATACGCAGTATTTT. It encodes CASSLGPQWGLGTDTQYF.

This clonotype was recorded many times. The chain links TRBV9 to TRBJ1-6; a weak D match, TRBD1 (5 bases). The CDR3 is 16 amino acids. The germline CDR1 and CDR2 sequences are SGDLS and YYNGEE. The V end lost 3 bases, the J end lost 2 bases, and 12 bases lay between the germline ends. This chain's CDR3 is CASSAGVDTYNSPLHF. CDR3 nucleotides: TGTGCCAGCAGCGCGGGGGTCGACACCTATAATTCACCCCTCCACTTT.

This clonotype has a count of ten or more. The rearrangement links TRBV28 to TRBJ1-1, with D unclear. The CDR3 is 12 amino acids. The germline V gene encodes CDR1 MDHEN and CDR2 SYDVKM. Trimming shortened V by 6 bases and J by 1 base, and 6 bases separated the two germline ends. CDR3 in DNA: TGTGCCAGCAGGGTCGGGAACACTGAAGCTTTCTTT. Translation gives CASRVGNTEAFF.

This clonotype was seen repeatedly, ten times or more. J is TRBJ2-3 and V is TRBV7-2; D perhaps matches TRBD1 (6 bases). Trimming took off 5 bases at V and 3 bases at J, with 12 bases between the two ends. CDR1 and CDR2 from the germline V gene are SGHTA and FQGNSA. The CDR3 has 14 amino acids. CDR3 amino acids: CASSVQQGTDTQYF. The CDR3 nucleotides are TGTGCCAGCAGCGTTCAACAGGGAACAGATACGCAGTATTTT.

This clonotype was detected ten times or more. V is TRBV20-1 and J is TRBJ2-5, with D perhaps TRBD2 (6 bases). This CDR3 comprises 15 residues. The V end lost 6 bases, the J end lost 0 bases, and 17 bases lay between the germline ends. Germline V gene data show CDR1 as DFQATT and CDR2 as SNEGSKA (reference sequence). The CDR3 loop is CSATYSGPHQETQYF. The CDR3 region has the DNA TGCAGTGCAACCTATAGCGGCCCTCACCAAGAGACCCAGTACTTC.

This clonotype was recorded many times. V usage is TRBV4-2 and J usage is TRBJ2-7; 8 positions agree with TRBD1. Trimming cost V 1 base and J 2 bases; bases outside gene matches: 4. Germline values: CDR1 LGHNA, CDR2 YNFKEQ. CDR3 length equals 15 residues. Written as DNA, the CDR3 is TGTGCCAGCAGCCAAGGGACAGGGAAGACCTACGAGCAGTACTTC. Its translation is CASSQGTGKTYEQYF.

This clonotype was picked up many times. The CDR3 is CASSLEGEAANTGELFF. Here the CDR3 DNA reads TGCGCCAGCAGCTTGGAGGGGGAGGCAGCGAACACCGGGGAGCTGTTTTTT. This sequence joins TRBV5-1 and TRBJ2-2; D may be TRBD1 or TRBD2 (6 bases each). The V gene's germline CDR1 is SGHRS and CDR2 YFSETQ. V was cut by 0 bases and J by 0 bases, with 12 bases left in between. CDR3 length: 17 amino acids.

This clonotype has ten or more counts. The chain links TRBV9 to TRBJ2-2; D might be TRBD1 or TRBD2, each matching 7 bases. Trimming removed 0 bases at V and 7 bases at J, with 19 bases between. Germline V lookup: CDR1 SGDLS, CDR2 YYNGEE. This CDR3 is 17 amino acids long. CDR3 region: CASSVARETGRDGELFF. As DNA, the CDR3 is TGTGCCAGCAGCGTAGCACGTGAGACAGGGAGGGACGGGGAGCTGTTTTTT.

The chain joins TRBV11-2 to TRBJ1-6, with 9 bases fitting TRBD1. The junction had 17 bases not matched to a gene; V was cut back by 4 bases and J by 7 bases. In germline, CDR1 is SGHAT, CDR2 FQNNGV. The CDR3 consists of 19 residues. The CDR3 sequence: CASSSPRDRDGVSNSPLHF. CDR3 sequence (DNA): TGTGCCAGCAGCTCCCCCCGGGACAGGGATGGGGTCTCGAATTCACCCCTCCACTTT.